What follows are 28 T cell receptor beta chains derived from one specimen sequenced in a study of T cells in Graves' hyperthyroidism and ophthalmopathy. Template material for amplifying TCR beta CDR3 regions consisted of RNA transcripts. Initially, a first-round RT-PCR of the TCR CDR3 employed the HTBI primer set. Using its own MiXCR run on the multiplex PCR reads, TCRdb lists one record per CDR3 protein. The repertoire holds some 360,000 distinct CDR3 sequences, with less than 20% as singletons. The specimen was blood. The receptors shown here come from a woman in her thirties or forties with Graves' ophthalmopathy.

The chain combines TRBV12-3 or TRBV12-4 with TRBJ1-3; possible D gene TRBD1, 5 bases. This CDR3 region has 15 residues. V shed 2 bases and J shed 2 bases, with 10 bases lying between them. The CDR3 DNA sequence: TGTGCCAGCAGTTTATGGGGGAGGGCTGGAAACACCATATATTTT. It codes for CASSLWGRAGNTIYF.

On this clonotype itself: A much larger clonotype is one base distant, so this may be a read error. V usage is TRBV12-5 and J usage is TRBJ2-5; possible D gene TRBD1, 6 bases. The CDR3 runs 16 residues. Germline CDR1 is LGHNT and CDR2 is FRNRAP. CDR3 region: CASGMVSTGTAETQYF. CDR3 coding DNA: TGTGCTAGTGGTATGGTATCAACAGGGACGGCAGAGACCCAGTACTTC.

This clonotype came up many times. This sequence joins TRBV5-1 and TRBJ1-1; 8 positions match TRBD1. Germline V gene sequence: CDR1 SGHRS, CDR2 YFSETQ. This CDR3 has 13 residues. The junction had 6 bases not matched to a gene; V was cut back by 7 bases and J by 4 bases. The CDR3 nucleotides are TGCGCCAGCGGGATGACAGGGGTCACTGAAGCTTTCTTT. Its translation is CASGMTGVTEAFF. The whole variable domain, remainder taken from reference TRBV5-1 and TRBJ1-1, is KAGVTQTPRYLIKTRGQQVTLSCSPISGHRSVSWYQQTPGQGLQFLFEYFSETQRNKGNFPGRFSGRQFSNSRSEMNVSTLELGDSALYLCASGMTGVTEAFFGQGTRLTVV.

J is TRBJ2-7 and V is TRBV11-2; 10 bases are shared with TRBD2. V lost 0 bases to trimming and J lost 3 bases; unmatched junction nucleotides: 2. The germline V gene has CDR1 SGHAT and CDR2 FQNNGV. This CDR3 region has 15 residues. Here the CDR3 reads CASSLELAGVYEQYF. CDR3 nucleotide sequence: TGTGCCAGCAGCTTAGAGCTAGCGGGAGTCTACGAGCAGTACTTC.

This chain uses TRBV29-1 with TRBJ2-7, with D maybe TRBD2 (5 bases). Looked up from germline, CDR1 is SQVTM and CDR2 is ANQGSEA. This CDR3 has 13 residues. The V and J ends lost 1 base and 9 bases respectively, with 16 bases between them. CDR3 residues: CSVEGNGLAAQYF. The CDR3 DNA sequence: TGCAGCGTTGAAGGTAATGGACTGGCAGCGCAGTACTTC.

The chain recombines TRBV6-2 or TRBV6-3 with TRBJ1-6; D call uncertain. Germline CDR1 and CDR2: MNHEY and SVGEGT. The CDR3 covers 14 residues. Trimming cost V 3 bases and J 7 bases, with 10 bases left between them. DNA of the CDR3: TGTGCCAGCAGTTATCAGGTCGGAAATTCACCCCTCCACTTT. Its protein is CASSYQVGNSPLHF.

This clonotype was seen many times. V and J are TRBV9 and TRBJ2-7; no clear D. V lost 0 bases to trimming and J lost 0 bases, with 7 bases between them. Germline V gene sequence: CDR1 SGDLS, CDR2 YYNGEE. The CDR3 spans 14 residues. CDR3 coding DNA: TGTGCCAGCAGCGTAGATCTGAACTCCTACGAGCAGTACTTC. Translation gives CASSVDLNSYEQYF.

This clonotype was seen at least ten times. The chain recombines TRBV28 with TRBJ2-5, with D perhaps TRBD1 (5 bases). The germline V gene has CDR1 MDHEN and CDR2 SYDVKM. Trimming left V 3 bases short and J 2 bases short, with 10 bases between. This CDR3 region has 14 residues. The CDR3 DNA sequence: TGTGCCAGCAGTTTTGCCACAGGTCAAGAGACCCAGTACTTC. Translated: CASSFATGQETQYF.

This clonotype was detected many times. The rearrangement joins TRBV7-9 to TRBJ2-5, with 7 bases lining up with TRBD2. J gave up 8 bases and V 5 bases, and 5 bases lay outside the gene matches. The CDR3 runs 12 residues. Looked up from germline, CDR1 is SEHNR and CDR2 is FQNEAQ (reference sequence). In DNA, the CDR3 is TGTGCCAGCAGCCTACGCGGGAGTACCCAGTACTTC. Amino acid sequence: CASSLRGSTQYF. The complete variable domain, with remaining parts taken from reference TRBV7-9 and TRBJ2-5, reads DTGVSQNPRHKITKRGQNVTFRCDPISEHNRLYWYRQTLGQGPEFLTYFQNEAQLEKSRLLSDRFSAERPKGSFSTLEIQRTEQGDSAMYLCASSLRGSTQYFGPGTRLLVL.

This clonotype was observed at least ten times. This chain uses TRBV5-1 with TRBJ2-7, with TRBD1 as a possible D gene (5 bases). The CDR3 runs to 16 residues. With 0 bases removed from V and 1 base from J, the gap between germline ends came to 14 bases. Germline CDR1 reads SGHRS; CDR2 reads YFSETQ. In nucleotides, the CDR3 is TGCGCCAGCAGCTTGGGAAGTGGGGCTAGATCCTACGAGCAGTACTTC. Translating it yields CASSLGSGARSYEQYF.

At least ten counts were recorded for this clonotype. The chain joins TRBV30 to TRBJ2-2, with 9 positions matching TRBD1. CDR3 length: 15 amino acids. Trimming at V came to 1 base and at J to 7 bases, leaving 7 bases not matched to a gene. The V gene's germline CDR1 is GTSNPN and CDR2 SVGIG (reference sequence). As DNA, the CDR3 is TGTGCCTGGAGTGAACAGGGGGCGAAGGTCGGGGAGCTGTTTTTT. Protein sequence: CAWSEQGAKVGELFF.

The sample holds many counts of this clonotype. The J gene is TRBJ2-7, the V gene TRBV28; 9 bases are shared with TRBD1. V lost 9 bases and J lost 4; bases outside the gene matches: 16. The CDR3 spans 16 residues. The germline CDR1 and CDR2 sequences are MDHEN and SYDVKM. The CDR3 loop reads CASNLTPGQGWYEQYF. DNA of the CDR3: TGTGCCAGTAACCTCACCCCGGGACAGGGCTGGTACGAGCAGTACTTC.

The table lists this clonotype with many counts. This rearrangement joins TRBV11-2 to TRBJ1-5; D may be TRBD1 (6 bases). In germline, CDR1 is SGHAT, CDR2 FQNNGV. The V end lost 4 bases, the J end lost 3 bases, and 13 bases lay between the germline ends. The CDR3 extends over 15 amino acids. CDR3 bases: TGTGCCAGCAGCTCAATCACAGGGCCCAATCAGCCCCAGCATTTT. The encoded protein is CASSSITGPNQPQHF.

This clonotype was recorded at least ten times. This could be a read error, since a much larger clone is one nucleotide away. CDR3 sequence: CASSSDRGSYEQYF. The CDR3 DNA reads TGTGCCAGCAGTTCGGACAGGGGATCCTACGAGCAGTACTTC. The rearrangement uses TRBV6-5 and TRBJ2-7; 9 bases are shared with TRBD1. CDR3 length: 14 amino acids. V shed 4 bases and J 1 base; nucleotides not matched to a gene: 2. Germline values: CDR1 MNHEY, CDR2 SVGAGI.

This clonotype was seen repeatedly, ten times or more. The V gene is TRBV10-3, the J gene TRBJ2-6; maybe TRBD1 (6 bases). Germline values: CDR1 ENHRY, CDR2 SYGVKD. The ends were cut back, 11 bases at V and 0 bases at J, with 11 bases in the middle. The CDR3 is 14 amino acids. CDR3 protein: CAVDSNSGANVLTF. The CDR3 nucleotides read TGTGCCGTGGACAGTAACTCTGGGGCCAACGTCCTGACTTTC.

This clonotype has just a few counts. The chain carries TRBV12-3 or TRBV12-4 and TRBJ1-1; 11 bases align to TRBD1. This CDR3 is built from 14 residues. The V gene end was trimmed by 9 bases and the J gene end by 5 bases; junction bases not matched to a gene: 8. CDR3 residues: CARAPGTGGTEAFF. The CDR3 nucleotides read TGTGCCAGAGCGCCCGGGACAGGGGGTACTGAAGCTTTCTTT.

In its sample, this clonotype was seen many times. The rearrangement uses TRBV20-1 and TRBJ2-6, with TRBD1 identical over 7 bases. V lost 6 bases and J lost 4; bases outside the gene matches: 6. This CDR3 spans 14 amino acids. Germline lookup yields CDR1 DFQATT and CDR2 SNEGSKA (reference sequence). CDR3 protein: CSAFTGAGANVLTF. CDR3 DNA: TGCAGTGCCTTTACAGGGGCCGGGGCCAACGTCCTGACTTTC.

This clonotype was counted many times. V usage is TRBV5-4 and J usage is TRBJ2-2; 7 positions match TRBD2. Germline V gives CDR1 SGHNT, CDR2 YYREEE (reference sequence). This CDR3 region has 15 residues. V lost 4 bases to trimming and J lost 1 base; unmatched junction nucleotides: 4. CDR3 protein: CASSMGGMNTGELFF. CDR3 nucleotides: TGTGCCAGCAGCATGGGGGGGATGAACACCGGGGAGCTGTTTTTT.

This clonotype was counted at least ten times. The genes are TRBV20-1 and TRBJ2-5, with a weak D call TRBD1 (6 bases). This CDR3 comprises 11 residues. V was pared by 2 bases and J by 9 bases, with 10 bases between. Germline CDR1 reads DFQATT; CDR2 reads SNEGSKA (reference sequence). CDR3 in amino acids: CSARQGTSQYF. The CDR3 bases are TGCAGTGCTAGACAGGGGACGTCCCAGTACTTC.

This clonotype came up many times. This chain links TRBV7-9 with TRBJ1-2; perhaps TRBD1 as D (6 bases). The V gene lost 4 bases and the J gene lost 2 bases, with 11 bases spanning the gap. CDR1 is SEHNR and CDR2 is FQNEAQ in the germline V gene (reference sequence). The CDR3 is made up of 14 amino acids. In nucleotides, the CDR3 is TGTGCCAGCAGCTCCTACAGGGAAAACTATGGCTACACCTTC. The encoded protein is CASSSYRENYGYTF.

This chain connects TRBV11-2 to TRBJ2-5; 13 nucleotides agree with TRBD2. CDR3 length: 17 residues. Trimming cost V 2 bases and J 4 bases; bases outside gene matches: 7. The V gene's germline CDR1 is SGHAT and CDR2 FQNNGV. The CDR3 reads CASSLNGLAGEGETQYF. CDR3 sequence (DNA): TGTGCCAGCAGCTTAAATGGACTAGCGGGGGAAGGAGAGACCCAGTACTTC.

J is TRBJ1-5 and V is TRBV6-2 or TRBV6-3; D not certain. The CDR3 loop spans 15 amino acids. Trimming cost V 2 bases and J 2 bases, with 10 bases left between them. Germline loops: CDR1 MNHEY, CDR2 SVGEGT. CDR3 nucleotide sequence: TGTGCCAGCAGTTACGCCGAATACGGCAATCAGCCCCAGCATTTT. Translated: CASSYAEYGNQPQHF.

Many counts were recorded for this clonotype. With a much larger clone just one base away, this may be a read error. The chain links TRBV6-2 or TRBV6-3 to TRBJ2-6; perhaps TRBD2 as D (6 bases). CDR3 length: 18 amino acids. Germline-derived CDR1 and CDR2 are MNHEY and SVGEGT. The CDR3 DNA reads TGTGCCAGCAGCCCCCCACTAGCTACCTTCTCTGAGGCCAACGTCCTGACTTTC. Translated, it gives CASSPPLATFSEANVLTF.

This clonotype was found many times. The rearrangement links TRBV7-8 to TRBJ2-2; unclear D gene. V lost 0 bases and J 4 bases, leaving 9 bases between the germline ends. This CDR3 region has 15 residues. CDR1 SGHVS and CDR2 FQNEAQ come from the germline V gene. In DNA, the CDR3 is TGTGCCAGCAGCTTAGCGGAAAGGGCCACCGGGGAGCTGTTTTTT. This encodes CASSLAERATGELFF.

This clonotype was picked up a small number of times. This chain connects TRBV24-1 to TRBJ2-2; D is unclear. The CDR3 totals 13 residues. CDR1 is KGHDR, CDR2 SFDVKD, per germline. Trimming left V 1 base short and J 5 bases short, with 4 bases between. The CDR3 is CATSDLVTGELFF. The CDR3 DNA follows: TGTGCCACCAGTGATTTAGTTACCGGGGAGCTGTTTTTT.

This clonotype was seen only a few times. V and J are TRBV6-1 and TRBJ2-7; TRBD1 agrees at 10 bases. V shed 6 bases, J shed 3 bases, and the junction held 11 bases outside the gene matches. This CDR3 spans 16 amino acids. In germline, CDR1 is MNHNS, CDR2 SASEGT. CDR3 bases: TGTGCCAGCAGAAAACCGGGACAGGGGATGAACTACGAGCAGTACTTC. Its translation: CASRKPGQGMNYEQYF.

The V gene is TRBV6-2 or TRBV6-3, the J gene TRBJ2-2; TRBD1 might be the D (6 bases). This CDR3 comprises 17 residues. Germline CDR1 is MNHEY and CDR2 is SVGEGT. Trimming pared 2 bases from V and 3 bases from J, leaving 16 bases between. CDR3 amino acids: CASSYTTTGLYTGELFF. In nucleotides, the CDR3 is TGTGCCAGCAGTTACACAACTACAGGGTTATACACCGGGGAGCTGTTTTTT.

This clonotype has a count of ten or more. The CDR3 DNA is TGTGCTAGTAGTCAGGGGGCAGGCTACGAGCAGTACTTC. Encoded protein: CASSQGAGYEQYF. V usage is TRBV12-5 and J usage is TRBJ2-7, with TRBD1 matching over 8 bases. With V trimmed by 8 bases and J by 3 bases, 6 bases remained unmatched. CDR1 and CDR2 (germline): LGHNT, FRNRAP. The CDR3 length is 13 residues.